These 11 T cell receptor beta chains were all obtained from the same sample, sequenced in a study of T cells after yellow fever vaccination. MiXCR, run by TCRdb on the 5' RACE reads, gives a single entry per CDR3 protein. The repertoire holds about 74,000 distinct CDR3 sequences, with roughly 7.4% as singletons. The sample was CD8+ T cells sorted from PBMCs, taken 5 to 6 days after the first yellow fever vaccination. The source is a man aged 18 to 29 who received the YFV17D yellow fever vaccine.

J is TRBJ2-5 and V is TRBV29-1; D is possibly TRBD1 (6 bases). CDR3 length: 12 amino acids. Germline lookup yields CDR1 SQVTM and CDR2 ANQGSEA. V dropped 6 bases and J dropped 5 bases, with 13 bases sitting between them. The CDR3 DNA sequence: TGCAGCGTGCGGACAGCCGGTGAGACCCAGTACTTC. Translation gives CSVRTAGETQYF.

As regards this clonotype: Relative to the germline gene, one junction end is altered; a read error may explain this. The gene calls are TRBV20-1 and TRBJ1-6; D possibly corresponds to TRBD1 (5 bases). The CDR3 is made up of 18 amino acids. Germline V lookup: CDR1 DFQATT, CDR2 SNEGSKA (reference sequence). The CDR3 is CSARGAGQESSYNSPLHF. In DNA, the CDR3 is TGCAGTGCCAGAGGCGCAGGGCAGGAGAGCTCCTATAATTCACCCCTCCACTTT.

In its sample, this clonotype was seen many times. V gene TRBV4-1 combines with J gene TRBJ1-3; D unresolved. Germline V gene sequence: CDR1 MGHRA, CDR2 YSYEKL. The CDR3 extends over 18 amino acids. V lost 0 bases to trimming and J lost 0 bases, with 15 bases between them. CDR3: CASSQEDEGADSGNTIYF. CDR3 DNA sequence: TGCGCCAGCAGCCAAGAGGATGAGGGCGCTGACTCTGGAAACACCATATATTTT.

V gene TRBV11-2 combines with J gene TRBJ1-2, with D possibly being TRBD1 (6 bases). V was shortened by 5 bases and J by 6 bases, with 28 bases between the two germline ends. The CDR3 length is 18 residues. In germline, CDR1 is SGHAT, CDR2 FQNNGV. Here the CDR3 reads CASSHPQGSGSLLHGYTF. For the CDR3, the DNA is TGTGCCAGCAGCCACCCTCAGGGGAGCGGGTCGCTATTGCATGGCTACACCTTC.

This clonotype was observed a few times. This chain uses TRBV9 with TRBJ1-2; D remains unclear. This CDR3 region has 14 residues. V was shortened by 0 bases and J by 4 bases, with 10 bases between the two germline ends. From germline, CDR1 is SGDLS and CDR2 YYNGEE. Here the CDR3 DNA reads TGTGCCAGCAGCGTAGTAGAGCAGTCCTATGGCTACACCTTC. It codes for CASSVVEQSYGYTF.

The V gene is TRBV6-4, the J gene TRBJ2-3; TRBD2 agrees at 9 bases. The V segment lost 0 bases and the J segment 2 bases; nucleotides outside the gene matches: 3. The germline V gene encodes CDR1 MRHNA and CDR2 SNTAGT. The CDR3 has 16 amino acids. DNA for the CDR3: TGTGCCAGCAGTGACTCAGGGACTAGCACCACAGATACGCAGTATTTT. It encodes CASSDSGTSTTDTQYF.

The chain employs TRBV4-1 and TRBJ1-2; D remains unclear. The CDR3 runs 15 residues. V was clipped by 5 bases and J by 1 base, with 14 bases between them. In germline, CDR1 is MGHRA, CDR2 YSYEKL. The CDR3 loop is CASSFGRDFNYGYTF. The CDR3 region has the DNA TGCGCCAGCAGCTTCGGGAGGGATTTTAACTATGGCTACACCTTC.

This chain links TRBV20-1 with TRBJ2-1, with TRBD2 as a possible D gene (6 bases). This CDR3 has 15 residues. In germline, CDR1 is DFQATT, CDR2 SNEGSKA (reference sequence). V lost 6 bases and J 0 bases, leaving 15 bases between the germline ends. The CDR3 bases are TGCAGTGCCCGCCAAGTAGCGGTCTCCTACAATGAGCAGTTCTTC. Translating gives CSARQVAVSYNEQFF.

The rearrangement joins TRBV10-3 to TRBJ2-7; D tentatively fits TRBD1 or TRBD2 (7 bases each). V was cut by 0 bases and J by 4 bases, with 13 bases left in between. CDR1 and CDR2 (germline): ENHRY, SYGVKD. The CDR3 totals 15 residues. The CDR3 DNA sequence: TGTGCCATCAGTGAGTCCTCAGGGGGGGAATACGAGCAGTACTTC. It yields the protein CAISESSGGEYEQYF.

This clonotype was recorded a few times. This sequence joins TRBV5-6 and TRBJ2-5, with D possibly being TRBD1 (6 bases). This CDR3 region has 16 residues. With 5 bases removed from V and 1 base from J, the gap between germline ends came to 18 bases. Germline V gene lookup returns CDR1 SGHDT and CDR2 YYEEEE. CDR3: CASSPTPDRVQETQYF. The CDR3 DNA follows: TGTGCCAGCAGTCCAACCCCGGACAGAGTCCAAGAGACCCAGTACTTC.

This clonotype was counted many times. The gene calls are TRBV4-1 and TRBJ2-5; 7 nucleotides match TRBD2. The V and J ends lost 0 bases and 3 bases, in that order; junction bases with no gene match: 4. The CDR3 loop spans 15 amino acids. The germline CDR1 and CDR2 sequences are MGHRA and YSYEKL. CDR3 protein: CASSQDWRGKETQYF. Here the CDR3 DNA reads TGCGCCAGCAGCCAAGATTGGCGGGGGAAAGAGACCCAGTACTTC.